This TCR beta chain derives from a study of blood T cell repertoires in COVID-19. In the study overall: There were acute and convalescent COVID-19 samples, and they came from the United States, Italy and Spain.

Authors' data handling: Nucleated cell number was recorded as an estimate derived from reference gene primer amplification. The repertoire was sequenced with immunoSEQ multiplex PCR; TCRdb's copy has only in-frame clones and lacks some. V and J calls and clone size are copied from that table; D and trimming were computed from the DNA. The table shows some 280,000 clones, with around 90% occurring only once. Germline values: CDR1 SQVTM, CDR2 ANQGSEA. V was trimmed by 5 bases and J by 1 base, leaving 8 bases between them. CDR3 size: 12 residues. This chain connects TRBV29-1 to TRBJ1-1, with unresolved D. The TCR was taken from a woman aged 40-49 years who had recovered from COVID-19. Material for sequencing was peripheral blood. CDR3 sequence (DNA): TGCAGCGTTAGAGAGGGGAACACTGAAGCTTTCTTT. It is translated as CSVREGNTEAFF.